The entry that follows covers one TCR beta chain sequence. Its antigen is as yet unknown. The sample comes from a study of CD8 T cells in ankylosing spondylitis. Study conclusions and caveats: Ankylosing spondylitis blood appeared to carry a characteristic TCR beta motif of 7 or 8 highly homologous variants. Peripheral blood samples showed relatively rare disease-linked clones, and these clones were CD8+. Significant enrichment of disease-linked clones was reported in matched ankylosing spondylitis synovial fluid.

J was trimmed by 5 bases and V by 5 bases; bases with no gene match: 12. The germline V gene encodes CDR1 SGHTA and CDR2 FQGNSA. The CDR3 has 16 residues. The authors made TCR beta libraries by quantitative 5'-RACE with molecular barcodes. MiXCR, run by TCRdb on the 5' RACE reads, gives a single entry per CDR3 protein. In the table there are around 39,000 distinct CDR3 sequences, 13% of which are singletons. Material for sequencing was synovial fluid, either unsorted or a sorted T cell fraction (not recorded which). The source is a male donor with ankylosing spondylitis. This chain joins TRBV7-2 and TRBJ2-5; 9 bases are shared with TRBD1. CDR3 residues: CASSPGTGRTKETQYF. The CDR3 DNA reads as TGTGCCAGCAGCCCCGGGACAGGGAGAACGAAGGAGACCCAGTACTTC.